Shown below are 17 T cell receptor beta chains from a single sample sequenced in a study of T-cell reconstitution after alpha-beta-depleted transplantation in children. A library of TCRbeta sequences, prepared with unique molecular identifiers, was generated. TCRdb used MiXCR to reprocess the PCR reads, holding one entry per CDR3 protein. Seen here are roughly 300,000 distinct CDR3 sequences, 10% to 13% observed once, and the top ten hold approximately 2.3%. Sequences were derived from PBMCs from the stem cell graft donor, sampled from the stem cell graft. The receptors derive from a human donor who donated a stem cell graft to a child with acute lymphoblastic leukemia.

This clonotype was seen repeatedly, ten times or more. The chain links TRBV4-2 to TRBJ2-7; 12 bases fit TRBD2. This CDR3 has 16 amino acids. CDR1 and CDR2 (germline): LGHNA, YNFKEQ. Trimming removed 2 bases from V and 3 bases from J; junction bases left unmatched: 5. The CDR3 loop is CASSQIGLAGLYEQYF. The CDR3, as DNA: TGTGCCAGCAGCCAAATAGGACTAGCGGGGCTCTACGAGCAGTACTTC.

This clonotype was seen at least ten times. The chain links TRBV5-1 to TRBJ1-1, with TRBD1 matching over 7 bases. Germline-derived CDR1 and CDR2 are SGHRS and YFSETQ. After removal of 0 bases from V and 12 bases from J, the junction contained 8 bases not matched to a gene. The CDR3 consists of 13 residues. CDR3 DNA sequence: TGCGCCAGCAGCTTGGACCGGGACAGTCCCTCTTTCTTT. Its protein product is CASSLDRDSPSFF.

This clonotype was seen repeatedly, ten times or more. This chain joins TRBV15 and TRBJ2-7; 8 bases agree with TRBD2. Germline V gene lookup returns CDR1 LNHNV and CDR2 YYDKDF (reference sequence). The CDR3 loop spans 16 amino acids. The V and J ends lost 1 base and 2 bases, in that order; junction bases with no gene match: 7. The CDR3 region is CATSRGGTSGTYEQYF. CDR3 DNA: TGTGCCACCAGCAGAGGGGGCACTAGCGGAACCTACGAGCAGTACTTC.

V and J are TRBV15 and TRBJ2-7; tentatively, D is TRBD1 (6 bases). This CDR3 is built from 13 residues. Germline V CDR1 and CDR2: LNHNV, YYDKDF (reference sequence). V was shortened by 5 bases and J by 4 bases, with 12 bases between the two germline ends. CDR3 sequence: CATSFMTGYEQYF. The CDR3 nucleotides read TGTGCCACCAGCTTCATGACAGGATACGAGCAGTACTTC.

This clonotype was counted at least ten times. This rearrangement joins TRBV3-1 to TRBJ2-1, with TRBD1 identical over 7 bases. The germline gives CDR1 LGHDT, CDR2 YNNKEL (reference sequence). V shed 4 bases, J shed 3 bases, and the junction held 3 bases outside the gene matches. The CDR3 covers 14 residues. CDR3 protein: CASSLRQGYNEQFF. CDR3 DNA sequence: TGTGCCAGCAGCCTCCGACAGGGCTACAATGAGCAGTTCTTC.

With regard to this clonotype: One end of the junction is discordant with germline, which a read error may explain. The J gene is TRBJ2-1, the V gene TRBV19; D possibly uses TRBD1 or TRBD2 (6 bases each). Germline V CDR1 and CDR2: LNHDA, SQIVND (reference sequence). The CDR3 length is 18 residues. The CDR3 nucleotides are TGTGCCAATAGTATGGAGGGCTGGGGGCCGTCGACATACAATGAGCAGTTCTTC. Translated: CANSMEGWGPSTYNEQFF.

The gene calls are TRBV6-1 and TRBJ2-7; 12 nucleotides match TRBD1. There are 15 residues in the CDR3. The trim removed 4 bases at V and 2 bases at J, leaving 3 bases unmatched. Germline V gene lookup returns CDR1 MNHNS and CDR2 SASEGT. CDR3: CASSAGTGGTYEQYF. Here the CDR3 DNA reads TGTGCCAGCAGTGCCGGGACAGGGGGCACCTACGAGCAGTACTTC.

There are a few counts of this clonotype. The chain employs TRBV28 and TRBJ2-3; the D is unclear. Trimming removed 7 bases at V and 0 bases at J, with 14 bases between. This CDR3 is 15 amino acids long. Germline V gene lookup returns CDR1 MDHEN and CDR2 SYDVKM. The CDR3 reads CASMDLEDSTDTQYF. For the CDR3, the DNA is TGTGCCAGCATGGATCTTGAGGATAGCACAGATACGCAGTATTTT.

The V and J genes are TRBV9 and TRBJ2-5, with 15 nucleotides matching TRBD2. Germline assignment: CDR1 SGDLS and CDR2 YYNGEE. The length of the CDR3 is 17 residues. The trim removed 3 bases at V and 2 bases at J, leaving 5 bases unmatched. The CDR3 DNA reads TGTGCCAGCAGCGGAGGACTAGCGGGAGGGCCTCAAGAGACCCAGTACTTC. This gives the protein CASSGGLAGGPQETQYF.

This clonotype has just a few counts. The chain joins TRBV6-1 to TRBJ2-7, with D possibly called TRBD1 or TRBD2 (5 bases each). V gave up 7 bases and J gave up 2 bases, with 21 bases separating them. Germline assignment: CDR1 MNHNS and CDR2 SASEGT. This CDR3 spans 16 amino acids. The DNA of the CDR3 is TGTGCCAGCACTAAGGACCTCGCTAGAGGGGCCTACGAGCAGTACTTC. Its translation: CASTKDLARGAYEQYF.

This clonotype occurred a few times. This chain uses TRBV28 with TRBJ1-2; D uncertain. Trimming stripped 7 bases from V and 3 bases from J, with 12 bases between. CDR3 length: 13 amino acids. Germline V gene data show CDR1 as MDHEN and CDR2 as SYDVKM. The CDR3 DNA follows: TGTGCCAGCACTGGGGTCTCATACTATGGCTACACCTTC. It specifies CASTGVSYYGYTF.

J is TRBJ2-6 and V is TRBV5-5; D may be TRBD2 (6 bases). CDR3 size: 16 residues. V gave up 0 bases and J gave up 3 bases, with 10 bases separating them. Germline V CDR1 and CDR2: SGHKS, YYEKEE (reference sequence). DNA for the CDR3: TGTGCCAGCAGCTTGGTTGGAGGGGATGGGGCCAACGTCCTGACTTTC. This translates into CASSLVGGDGANVLTF.

The table lists this clonotype with a few counts. The chain uses TRBV6-2 or TRBV6-3 and TRBJ2-1; D gene ambiguous. The CDR3 runs 13 residues. The germline V and J ends were trimmed by 0 bases and 5 bases, with 5 bases remaining between them. Germline loops: CDR1 MNHEY, CDR2 SVGEGT. CDR3 coding DNA: TGTGCCAGCAGTTACTCCAGCCACAATGAGCAGTTCTTC. Translated: CASSYSSHNEQFF.

The rearrangement links TRBV4-3 to TRBJ2-2; D uncertain. The CDR3 spans 14 residues. Germline loops: CDR1 LGHNA, CDR2 YSLEER. Trimming took off 0 bases at V and 0 bases at J, with 2 bases between the two ends. This CDR3 is CASSQETNTGELFF. The CDR3 DNA reads TGCGCCAGCAGCCAAGAAACGAACACCGGGGAGCTGTTTTTT.

The rearrangement links TRBV7-2 to TRBJ1-6; 10 positions agree with TRBD1. The CDR3 has 17 residues. Trimming took 5 bases from V and 10 from J; bases not matched to a gene: 14. Germline values: CDR1 SGHTA, CDR2 FQGNSA. The CDR3 loop is CASSRSTGGAGKSPLHF. The CDR3 bases are TGTGCCAGCAGCCGATCGACAGGGGGCGCAGGGAAATCACCCCTCCACTTT.

The chain has TRBV20-1 and TRBJ2-7, with 7 bases identical to TRBD2. Looked up from germline, CDR1 is DFQATT and CDR2 is SNEGSKA (reference sequence). V was clipped by 2 bases and J by 5 bases; unmatched bases: 6. The CDR3 totals 13 residues. The CDR3 loop reads CSARWEGPHEQYF. DNA for the CDR3: TGCAGTGCTAGATGGGAGGGCCCCCACGAGCAGTACTTC.

The sample holds a few counts of this clonotype. CDR3 in DNA: TGTGCCAGCAGCGTCCCAGTGAACACTGAAGCTTTCTTT. Protein product: CASSVPVNTEAFF. V gene TRBV7-9 combines with J gene TRBJ1-1; D is uncertain. V lost 5 bases and J 0 bases, leaving 7 bases between the germline ends. Per the germline V gene, CDR1 is SEHNR and CDR2 is FQNEAQ (reference sequence). The CDR3 sequence is 13 residues long.